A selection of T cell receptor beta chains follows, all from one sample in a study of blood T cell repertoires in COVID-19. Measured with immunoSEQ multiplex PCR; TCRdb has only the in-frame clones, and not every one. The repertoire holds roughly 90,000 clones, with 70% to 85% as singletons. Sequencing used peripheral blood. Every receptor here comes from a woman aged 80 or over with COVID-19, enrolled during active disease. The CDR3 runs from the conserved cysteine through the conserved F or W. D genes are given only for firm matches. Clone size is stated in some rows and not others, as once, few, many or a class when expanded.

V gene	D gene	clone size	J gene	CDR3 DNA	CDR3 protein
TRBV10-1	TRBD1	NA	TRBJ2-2	TGCGCCAGCAGTGCCAGACAGGGTTTTGCCGGGGAGCTGTTTTTT	CASSARQGFAGELFF
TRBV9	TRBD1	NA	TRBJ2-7	TGTGCCAGCAGCGCGGGGACAGGGGAACCCTACGAGCAGTACTTC	CASSAGTGEPYEQYF
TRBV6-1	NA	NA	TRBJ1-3	TGTGCCGTAACCTCGGGTGGCACTGGAAACACCATATATTTT	CAVTSGGTGNTIYF
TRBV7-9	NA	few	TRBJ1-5	TGTGCCAGCAGCCCCGGTTCTAGGGCGGGGGATCAGCCCCAGCATTTT	CASSPGSRAGDQPQHF
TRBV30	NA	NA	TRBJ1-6	TGTGCCTGGAGCGAGACCGGGGAACCCCTCCACTTT	CAWSETGEPLHF
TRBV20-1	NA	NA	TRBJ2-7	TGCAGTGCCTCACGGGACGAGCAGTACTTC	CSASRDEQYF
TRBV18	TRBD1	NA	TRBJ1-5	TGTGCCAGCTCACCCGCGACAGGGGTTGGCAATCAGCCCCAGCATTTT	CASSPATGVGNQPQHF
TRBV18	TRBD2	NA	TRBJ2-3	TGTGCCAGCTCACCACCGGGACTAGCGGGAAATACGCAGTATTTT	CASSPPGLAGNTQYF
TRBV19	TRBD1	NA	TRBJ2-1	TGTGCCAGTAGTATATGGACAGGGACCGGCAATGAGCAGTTCTTC	CASSIWTGTGNEQFF
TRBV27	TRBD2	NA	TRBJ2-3	TGTGCCAGCAGTTTTGCGGGAGTGACAGATACGCAGTATTTT	CASSFAGVTDTQYF
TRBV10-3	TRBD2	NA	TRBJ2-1	TGTGCCATCAGTGGGACTAGCGGGAGCTCCTACAATGAGCAGTTCTTC	CAISGTSGSSYNEQFF
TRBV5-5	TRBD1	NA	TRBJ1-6	TGTGCCAGCAGCCCCGGGACAGGACTACTTAATAATTCACCCCTCCACTTT	CASSPGTGLLNNSPLHF
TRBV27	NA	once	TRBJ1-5	TGTGCCAGCAGCGGGGGGCTTAGAGGCAATCAGCCCCAGCATTTT	CASSGGLRGNQPQHF
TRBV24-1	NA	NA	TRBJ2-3	TGTGCCACCGTCGAGGCCCGTGCTTTGGATACGCAGTATTTT	CATVEARALDTQYF
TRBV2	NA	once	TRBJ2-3	TGTGCCAGCAGTCCAGCAGATACGCAGTATTTT	CASSPADTQYF
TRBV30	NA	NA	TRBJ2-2	TGTGCCTGGAAGGACAGGAACACCGGGGAGCTGTTTTTT	CAWKDRNTGELFF
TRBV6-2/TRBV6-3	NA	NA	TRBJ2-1	TGTGCCAGCAGTTACTCGTCGGGGGGCAATATTTACTACAATGAGCAGTTCTTC	CASSYSSGGNIYYNEQFF
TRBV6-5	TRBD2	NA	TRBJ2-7	TGTGCCAGCACCAGCGGGGGCTCCTACGAGCAGTACTTC	CASTSGGSYEQYF
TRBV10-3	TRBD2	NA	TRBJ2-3	TGTGCCATCAGTGACCAACCCCGGACTAGCGGGGGGCATAGCACAGATACGCAGTATTTT	CAISDQPRTSGGHSTDTQYF
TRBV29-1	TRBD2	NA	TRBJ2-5	TGCAGCGTTGCTAGGGGGAGCGGGAGGCTGCAAGAGACCCAGTACTTC	CSVARGSGRLQETQYF
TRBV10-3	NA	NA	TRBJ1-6	TGTGCCATCAGTGAGTCAAGTGGTAAGCCCAATTCACCCCTCCACTTT	CAISESSGKPNSPLHF
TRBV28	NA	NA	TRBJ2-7	TGTGCCAGCAGTTCACCAGACGGGAAATCCTACGAGCAGTACTTC	CASSSPDGKSYEQYF
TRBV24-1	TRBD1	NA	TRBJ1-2	TGTGCCACCAGTGAATACAGGGGTGGCGGCTATGGCTACACCTTC	CATSEYRGGGYGYTF
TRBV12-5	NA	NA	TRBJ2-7	TGTGCTAGTGGTTTTAACAGGATTCACGAGCAGTACTTC	CASGFNRIHEQYF
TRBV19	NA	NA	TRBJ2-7	TGTGCCAGTAGTTTTCAGGGGTCACCCTACGAGCAGTACTTC	CASSFQGSPYEQYF
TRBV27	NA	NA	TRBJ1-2	TGTGCCAGCAGTAACACCGGGTATGGCTACACCTTC	CASSNTGYGYTF
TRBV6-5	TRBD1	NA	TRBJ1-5	TGTGCCACGATACAGGGGGGGGGCGGCAATCAGCCCCAGCATTTT	CATIQGGGGNQPQHF
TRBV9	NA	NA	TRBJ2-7	TGTGCCAGCAGCGTAGTAGGGGGAGTTGAGCAGTACTTC	CASSVVGGVEQYF
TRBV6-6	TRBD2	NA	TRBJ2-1	TGTGCCAGCAGAACCACTAGCGGGATCGGGAATGAGCAGTTCTTC	CASRTTSGIGNEQFF
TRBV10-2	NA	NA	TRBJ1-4	TGCGCCAGCTCTCATAGCGCACCGAACGAAAAACTGTTTTTT	CASSHSAPNEKLFF
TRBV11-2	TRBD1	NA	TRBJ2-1	TGTGCCAGCAGCTTCCCAGGGGGTTCGAGCTCCTACAATGAGCAGTTCTTC	CASSFPGGSSSYNEQFF
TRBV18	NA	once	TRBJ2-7	TGTGCCAGCTCACCACTGGCCCTACGGGACGAGCAGTACTTC	CASSPLALRDEQYF
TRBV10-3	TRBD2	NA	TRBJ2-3	TGTGCCATGGCAATTCTAGCGGGAGGGACAGATACGCAGTATTTT	CAMAILAGGTDTQYF
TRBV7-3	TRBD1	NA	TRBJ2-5	TGTGCCAGCAGCCTACAGGGGGCTGGGGAGACCCAGTACTTC	CASSLQGAGETQYF
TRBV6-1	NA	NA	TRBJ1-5	TGTGCCAGCAGTGAACCGGGCAGGGGCCTCAAACAGCCCCAGCATTTT	CASSEPGRGLKQPQHF
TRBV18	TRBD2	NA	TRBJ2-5	TGTGCCAGCTCTCCGACTAGCGGGGGAAACCAAGAGACCCAGTACTTC	CASSPTSGGNQETQYF
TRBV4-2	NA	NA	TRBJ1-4	TGTGCCAGCAGCCGACAGGTTAATGAAAAACTGTTTTTT	CASSRQVNEKLFF